Presented here are 13 T cell receptor beta chains from one specimen sequenced in a study of identical twins. TCRdb re-called the 5' RACE reads through MiXCR, storing one row per CDR3 protein. The sample carries around 230,000 distinct CDR3 sequences, 6% to 7% recorded once. This sample was shared with a second study, whose subject was T cells expressing NK-cell markers.

Sequenced: CD8+ T cells sorted from blood. The receptor source for this set is a young woman in good health.

The genes are TRBV5-1 and TRBJ2-3, with D possibly being TRBD1 (6 bases). The germline V gene has CDR1 SGHRS and CDR2 YFSETQ. The CDR3 spans 12 residues. The germline V and J ends were trimmed by 4 bases and 11 bases, with 14 bases remaining between them. CDR3 residues: CASSPGTPEQYF. CDR3 DNA sequence: TGCGCCAGCAGCCCAGGGACACCTGAGCAGTATTTT.

This sequence joins TRBV9 and TRBJ2-1; D is undetermined. Germline V gene data show CDR1 as SGDLS and CDR2 as YYNGEE. V lost 3 bases and J 4 bases, leaving 11 bases between the germline ends. This CDR3 contains 14 residues. This CDR3 reads CASSASGVYNEQFF. Here the CDR3 DNA reads TGTGCCAGCAGCGCCTCCGGCGTTTACAATGAGCAGTTCTTC.

This clonotype was counted between two and nine times. This chain uses TRBV9 with TRBJ1-2; D ambiguous. This CDR3 contains 15 residues. V lost 0 bases and J 2 bases, leaving 11 bases between the germline ends. Per the germline V gene, CDR1 is SGDLS and CDR2 is YYNGEE. The DNA for the CDR3 is TGTGCCAGCAGCGTAGATGTGGTGGCAAACTATGGCTACACCTTC. This gives the protein CASSVDVVANYGYTF.

There are a few counts of this clonotype. The chain recombines TRBV9 with TRBJ2-2; 7 positions match TRBD2. The CDR3 runs to 14 residues. Germline V gives CDR1 SGDLS, CDR2 YYNGEE. V dropped 2 bases and J dropped 3; count of bases not matched to a gene: 1. CDR3 loop: CASSVGGDTGELFF. In DNA form, the CDR3 reads TGTGCCAGCAGCGTTGGGGGGGACACCGGGGAGCTGTTTTTT.

The J gene is TRBJ2-5, the V gene TRBV5-1, with D possibly matching TRBD1 (6 bases). Deletions cut 0 bases from V and 4 bases from J, with 10 bases between. Germline loops: CDR1 SGHRS, CDR2 YFSETQ. CDR3 length: 14 residues. CDR3 nucleotide sequence: TGCGCCAGCAGCTTGGCCACAGGGCTAGAGACCCAGTACTTC. Its translation: CASSLATGLETQYF.

This clonotype showed up many times. This chain joins TRBV6-1 and TRBJ1-5; 8 bases are a match to TRBD1. Germline-derived CDR1 and CDR2 are MNHNS and SASEGT. This CDR3 contains 15 residues. Trimming took 5 bases from V and 3 from J; bases not matched to a gene: 6. CDR3 in DNA: TGTGCCAGCAGTCTGACAGGGGACCCCAATCAGCCCCAGCATTTT. Encoded protein: CASSLTGDPNQPQHF.

This chain connects TRBV15 to TRBJ2-5; D is perhaps TRBD1 (5 bases). V shed 0 bases and J shed 4 bases, with 9 bases lying between them. Germline-derived CDR1 and CDR2 are LNHNV and YYDKDF (reference sequence). CDR3 length equals 14 residues. CDR3 sequence (DNA): TGTGCCACCAGCAGAGATCAGGGATCAGAGACCCAGTACTTC. Protein product: CATSRDQGSETQYF.

This rearrangement joins TRBV20-1 to TRBJ1-3, with D possibly being TRBD1 (5 bases). V lost 6 bases, J lost 0 bases, and 15 bases lay in between. The CDR3 runs 15 residues. The germline CDR1 and CDR2 sequences are DFQATT and SNEGSKA (reference sequence). The CDR3 sequence is CSAAEGRNSGNTIYF. In DNA form, the CDR3 reads TGCAGTGCCGCGGAGGGACGGAACTCTGGAAACACCATATATTTT.

This clonotype was found a few times. The rearrangement joins TRBV11-3 to TRBJ2-5; a weak D match, TRBD2 (6 bases). Trimming took off 0 bases at V and 5 bases at J, with 13 bases between the two ends. The CDR3 contains 15 residues. Germline V gene lookup returns CDR1 SGHNT and CDR2 YENEEA. CDR3 sequence (DNA): TGTGCCAGCAGCTTAGAAGGCCACGGGAGTGAGACCCAGTACTTC. Amino acid sequence: CASSLEGHGSETQYF.

Only a few counts were recorded for this clonotype. V usage is TRBV6-2 or TRBV6-3 and J usage is TRBJ2-7; D ambiguous. The CDR3 runs 13 residues. The germline V gene encodes CDR1 MNHEY and CDR2 SVGEGT. V was trimmed by 2 bases and J by 5 bases, leaving 10 bases between them. CDR3 in DNA: TGTGCCAGCAGTTACGGTCTGTCCAACGAGCAGTACTTC. This sequence encodes CASSYGLSNEQYF.

This clonotype came up a few times. V usage is TRBV9 and J usage is TRBJ2-3; D is uncertain. CDR1 is SGDLS and CDR2 is YYNGEE in the germline V gene. The CDR3 contains 15 residues. Trimming stripped 5 bases from V and 5 bases from J, with 18 bases between. CDR3 nucleotide sequence: TGTGCCAGCAGTCTCCTTCAAACGCAGGTAGATACGCAGTATTTT. Protein sequence: CASSLLQTQVDTQYF.

This clonotype occurred many times. The DNA for the CDR3 is TGTGCCAGCAGCCCGGGACAGGGGGGCCCACATGGCAACGTCCTGACTTTC. Translating gives CASSPGQGGPHGNVLTF. The chain carries TRBV7-9 and TRBJ2-6; 11 positions agree with TRBD1. CDR1 and CDR2 from the germline V gene are SEHNR and FQNEAQ (reference sequence). J gave up 9 bases and V 5 bases, and 12 bases lay outside the gene matches. The CDR3 sequence is 17 residues long.

This rearrangement joins TRBV18 to TRBJ2-7; TRBD2 matches 7 bases. V was pared by 3 bases and J by 3 bases, with 5 bases of the junction left unmatched. There are 14 residues in the CDR3. Germline V CDR1 and CDR2: KGHSH, LQKENI. The CDR3 is CASSPKTSSYEQYF. In DNA, the CDR3 is TGTGCCAGCTCACCCAAGACTAGCAGCTACGAGCAGTACTTC. Full variable domain (rest looked up from reference TRBV18 and TRBJ2-7): NAGVMQNPRHLVRRRGQEARLRCSPMKGHSHVYWYRQLPEEGLKFMVYLQKENIIDESGMPKERFSAEFPKEGPSILRIQQVVRGDSAAYFCASSPKTSSYEQYFGPGTRLTVT.